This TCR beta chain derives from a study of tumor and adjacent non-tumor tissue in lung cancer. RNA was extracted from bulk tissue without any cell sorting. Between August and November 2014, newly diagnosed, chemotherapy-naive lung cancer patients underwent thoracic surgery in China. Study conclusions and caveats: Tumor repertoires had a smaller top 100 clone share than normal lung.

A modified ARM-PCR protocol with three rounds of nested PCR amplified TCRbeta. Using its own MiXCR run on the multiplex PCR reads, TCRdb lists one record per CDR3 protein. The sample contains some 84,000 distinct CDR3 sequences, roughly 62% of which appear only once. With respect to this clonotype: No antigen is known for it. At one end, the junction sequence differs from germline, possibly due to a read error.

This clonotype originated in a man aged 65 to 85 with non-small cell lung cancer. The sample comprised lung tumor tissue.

As DNA, the CDR3 is TGTGCCAGCAGCCCGACAGGCCGGGACTATGACTACACCTTC. Its translation: CASSPTGRDYDYTF. The rearrangement uses TRBV7-9 and TRBJ1-2; possible D gene TRBD1, 6 bases. The CDR3 length is 14 residues. The germline CDR1 and CDR2 sequences are SEHNR and FQNEAQ (reference sequence).